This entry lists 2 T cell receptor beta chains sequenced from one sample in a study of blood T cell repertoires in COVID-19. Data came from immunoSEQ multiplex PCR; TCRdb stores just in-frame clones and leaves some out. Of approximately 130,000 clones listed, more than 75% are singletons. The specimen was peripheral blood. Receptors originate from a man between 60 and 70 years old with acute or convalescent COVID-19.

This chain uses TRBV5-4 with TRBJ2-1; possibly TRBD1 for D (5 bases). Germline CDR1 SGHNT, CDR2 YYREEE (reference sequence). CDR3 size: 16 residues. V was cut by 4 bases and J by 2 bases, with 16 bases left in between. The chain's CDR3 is CASSHAAGRTYNEQFF. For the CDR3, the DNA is TGTGCCAGCAGCCACGCCGCAGGGCGGACCTACAATGAGCAGTTCTTC. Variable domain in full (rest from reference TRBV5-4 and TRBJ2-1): ETGVTQSPTHLIKTRGQQVTLRCSSQSGHNTVSWYQQALGQGPQFIFQYYREEENGRGNFPPRFSGLQFPNYSSELNVNALELDDSALYLCASSHAAGRTYNEQFFGPGTRLTVL.

The CDR3 loop is CASSQGDRGREKLFF. The CDR3 DNA follows: TGTGCCAGCAGCCAAGGGGATAGGGGGAGAGAAAAACTGTTTTTT. This chain links TRBV3-1 (or the pseudogene TRBV3-2) with TRBJ1-4, with D maybe TRBD1 (6 bases). This CDR3 region has 15 residues. CDR1 is LGHDT and CDR2 is YNNKEL in the germline V gene (reference sequence). Trimming left V 1 base short and J 8 bases short, with 14 bases between.